The 16 T cell receptor beta chains below come from one sample, sequenced in a study of blood T cell repertoires in COVID-19. The repertoire was sequenced with immunoSEQ multiplex PCR; TCRdb's copy has only in-frame clones and lacks some. The sample contains approximately 210,000 clones, approximately 83% of which appear only once. The sample consisted of PBMCs or T cells enriched from blood (not recorded which). The receptors here all came from a woman between 55 and 75 years old who had recovered from COVID-19.

The gene calls are TRBV5-1 and TRBJ2-7, with 8 bases lining up with TRBD1. This CDR3 spans 15 amino acids. Losses at the gene ends were 2 bases for V and 7 bases for J; bases not matched to a gene: 11. Germline V gene lookup returns CDR1 SGHRS and CDR2 YFSETQ. The CDR3 loop reads CASSLFEQGAGEQYF. The DNA of the CDR3 is TGCGCCAGCAGCTTATTCGAGCAGGGGGCGGGAGAGCAGTACTTC.

This chain connects TRBV10-3 to TRBJ2-5; maybe TRBD2 (5 bases). Germline CDR1 and CDR2: ENHRY and SYGVKD. V lost 8 bases, J lost 5 bases, and 18 bases lay in between. CDR3 length: 14 amino acids. CDR3 residues: CAIARGLAGETQYF. CDR3 sequence (DNA): TGTGCCATCGCACGCGGGCTAGCCGGGGAGACCCAGTACTTC.

The rearrangement joins TRBV11-2 to TRBJ2-7; the D is unclear. Germline values: CDR1 SGHAT, CDR2 FQNNGV. Trimming cost V 5 bases and J 0 bases, with 11 bases left between them. This CDR3 spans 14 amino acids. The CDR3 DNA reads as TGTGCCAGCAGCCCATCGTTTAGCTCCTACGAGCAGTACTTC. Translation: CASSPSFSSYEQYF. The full variable domain, with the rest looked up from reference TRBV11-2 and TRBJ2-7, is EAGVAQSPRYKIIEKRQSVAFWCNPISGHATLYWYQQILGQGPKLLIQFQNNGVVDDSQLPKDRFSAERLKGVDSTLKIQPAKLEDSAVYLCASSPSFSSYEQYFGPGTRLTVT.

The sample holds a few counts of this clone. This chain joins TRBV25-1 and TRBJ1-1; 7 nucleotides match TRBD1. The CDR3 totals 14 residues. Germline CDR1 reads MGHDK; CDR2 reads SYGVNS. The ends lost 3 bases at V and 7 bases at J; junction bases unmatched: 8. The chain's CDR3 is CASSDDTGVREAFF. DNA of the CDR3: TGTGCCAGCAGTGACGACACAGGGGTCCGTGAAGCTTTCTTT.

The V and J genes are TRBV18 and TRBJ1-4; D might be TRBD1 (6 bases). The CDR3 runs 14 residues. Trimming removed 3 bases at V and 8 bases at J, with 13 bases between. The germline V gene encodes CDR1 KGHSH and CDR2 LQKENI. CDR3 amino acids: CASSPAGVGEKLFF. Written as DNA, the CDR3 is TGTGCCAGCTCACCCGCAGGGGTCGGAGAAAAACTGTTTTTT.

The J gene is TRBJ1-1, the V gene TRBV14, with 7 bases that match TRBD1. Unmatched junction bases numbered 2, after V lost 0 bases and J lost 1 base. The germline V gene has CDR1 SGHDN and CDR2 FVKESK. This CDR3 region has 15 residues. The CDR3 nucleotides are TGTGCCAGCAGCCAAGAGGGACAGCCGAACACTGAAGCTTTCTTT. It translates to CASSQEGQPNTEAFF.

The rearrangement links TRBV5-5 to TRBJ2-2; 8 bases fit TRBD2. With V trimmed by 0 bases and J by 4 bases, 2 bases remained unmatched. Germline values: CDR1 SGHKS, CDR2 YYEKEE (reference sequence). This CDR3 has 15 amino acids. For the CDR3, the DNA is TGTGCCAGCAGCTTGGGTCTAGCGGGCACCGGGGAGCTGTTTTTT. Translation: CASSLGLAGTGELFF.

The chain joins TRBV4-2 to TRBJ2-6; D is perhaps TRBD1 (6 bases). CDR1 is LGHNA and CDR2 is YNFKEQ in the germline V gene. V gave up 2 bases and J gave up 0 bases, with 20 bases separating them. The CDR3 loop spans 20 amino acids. CDR3 nucleotides: TGTGCCAGCAGCCAACCTCGGGGACACCTCAAAAGCTCTGGGGCCAACGTCCTGACTTTC. It encodes CASSQPRGHLKSSGANVLTF.

About this clone: The sample has other DNA sequences that encode this CDR3 too. The J gene is TRBJ2-1, the V gene TRBV7-2; no definite D call. Germline lookup yields CDR1 SGHTA and CDR2 FQGNSA. There are 12 residues in the CDR3. The ends were cut back, 1 base at V and 6 bases at J, with 4 bases in the middle. The CDR3 here is CASSLVRNEQFF. The CDR3 nucleotides are TGTGCCAGCAGCTTAGTTCGCAATGAGCAGTTCTTC.

This chain joins TRBV9 and TRBJ1-3, with TRBD1 matching over 7 bases. V lost 0 bases to trimming and J lost 0 bases; unmatched junction nucleotides: 9. The CDR3 runs to 18 residues. Germline V lookup: CDR1 SGDLS, CDR2 YYNGEE. CDR3: CASSVVDRASLSGNTIYF. CDR3 nucleotides: TGTGCCAGCAGCGTAGTAGACAGGGCTTCCCTCTCTGGAAACACCATATATTTT.

The gene calls are TRBV19 and TRBJ1-6; tentatively, D is TRBD1 (6 bases). CDR1 LNHDA and CDR2 SQIVND come from the germline V gene (reference sequence). This CDR3 spans 15 amino acids. The ends were cut back, 3 bases at V and 7 bases at J, with 13 bases in the middle. Here the CDR3 reads CASSIGQRNNSPLHF. In DNA form, the CDR3 reads TGTGCCAGTAGTATCGGACAGCGTAACAATTCACCCCTCCACTTT.

CDR3 bases: TGTGCCAGCAGGGACAGGGCTATGAACACTGAAGCTTTCTTT. This encodes CASRDRAMNTEAFF. The chain links TRBV28 to TRBJ1-1; TRBD1 matches at 8 bases. V was clipped by 6 bases and J by 0 bases; unmatched bases: 3. This CDR3 has 14 amino acids. The germline gives CDR1 MDHEN, CDR2 SYDVKM.

This clone was counted a few times. V and J are TRBV12-3 or TRBV12-4 and TRBJ1-4; a weak D match, TRBD1 (5 bases). The ends were cut back, 8 bases at V and 2 bases at J, with 6 bases in the middle. The CDR3 totals 12 residues. As DNA, the CDR3 is TGTGCCAGCGGGGGGACTAATGAAAAACTGTTTTTT. Its translation is CASGGTNEKLFF.

The V call is TRBV11-2, the J call TRBJ2-5; 9 positions match TRBD2. The CDR3 is 14 residues long. CDR1 is SGHAT, CDR2 FQNNGV, per germline. J gave up 1 base and V 5 bases, and 2 bases lay outside the gene matches. This chain's CDR3 is CASSLGLAQETQYF. For the CDR3, the DNA is TGTGCCAGCAGCCTGGGACTAGCCCAAGAGACCCAGTACTTC.

This sequence joins TRBV18 and TRBJ1-1; D may be TRBD1 (5 bases). CDR1 KGHSH and CDR2 LQKENI come from the germline V gene. The V gene lost 5 bases and the J gene lost 5 bases, with 18 bases spanning the gap. The CDR3 runs 15 residues. The CDR3 loop reads CASSTEEGSRTEAFF. The DNA for the CDR3 is TGTGCCAGCTCAACTGAGGAGGGGTCGCGGACTGAAGCTTTCTTT.

The rearrangement uses TRBV7-8 and TRBJ2-2; 8 positions agree with TRBD1. This CDR3 has 14 residues. After removal of 7 bases from V and 7 bases from J, the junction contained 8 bases not matched to a gene. Germline V gene lookup returns CDR1 SGHVS and CDR2 FQNEAQ. The CDR3 coding sequence is TGTGCCAGCAAAGCGGACAGGGACGACGGGGAGCTGTTTTTT. Protein: CASKADRDDGELFF.